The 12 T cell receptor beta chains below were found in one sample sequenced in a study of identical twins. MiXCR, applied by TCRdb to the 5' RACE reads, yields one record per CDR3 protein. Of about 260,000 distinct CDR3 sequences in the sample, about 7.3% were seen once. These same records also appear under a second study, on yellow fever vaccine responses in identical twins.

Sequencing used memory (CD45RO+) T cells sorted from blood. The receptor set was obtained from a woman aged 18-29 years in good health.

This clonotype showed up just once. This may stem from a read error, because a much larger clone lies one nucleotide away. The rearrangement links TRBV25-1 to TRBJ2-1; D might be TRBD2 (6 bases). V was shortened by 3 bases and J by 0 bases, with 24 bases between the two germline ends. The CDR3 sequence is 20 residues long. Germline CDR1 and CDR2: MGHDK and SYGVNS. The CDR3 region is CASSDILTSWSHTSYNEQFF. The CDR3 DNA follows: TGTGCCAGCAGTGACATTCTTACTAGCTGGAGCCATACCTCCTACAATGAGCAGTTCTTC.

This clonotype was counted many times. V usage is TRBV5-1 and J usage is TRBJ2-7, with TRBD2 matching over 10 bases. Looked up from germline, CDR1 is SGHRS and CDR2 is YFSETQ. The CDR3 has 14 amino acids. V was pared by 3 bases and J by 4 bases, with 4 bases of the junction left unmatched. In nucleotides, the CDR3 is TGCGCCAGCAGCTCGGGACTAGCGAGGTACGAGCAGTACGTC. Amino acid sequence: CASSSGLARYEQYV.

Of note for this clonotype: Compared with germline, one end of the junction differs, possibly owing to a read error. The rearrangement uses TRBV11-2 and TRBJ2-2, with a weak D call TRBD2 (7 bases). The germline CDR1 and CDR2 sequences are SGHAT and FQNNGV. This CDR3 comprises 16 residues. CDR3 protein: CVSIQRGGLYTGELFF. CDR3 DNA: TGTGTCAGCATCCAGAGGGGGGGGTTATACACCGGGGAGCTGTTTTTT.

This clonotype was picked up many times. The CDR3 region is CSARDLGSQNTGELFF. The CDR3 DNA reads TGCAGTGCTAGAGATCTTGGTAGCCAGAACACCGGGGAGCTGTTTTTT. The V and J genes are TRBV20-1 and TRBJ2-2, with D uncertain. With 0 bases removed from V and 1 base from J, the gap between germline ends came to 12 bases. The CDR3 covers 16 residues. CDR1 is DFQATT, CDR2 SNEGSKA, per germline (reference sequence).

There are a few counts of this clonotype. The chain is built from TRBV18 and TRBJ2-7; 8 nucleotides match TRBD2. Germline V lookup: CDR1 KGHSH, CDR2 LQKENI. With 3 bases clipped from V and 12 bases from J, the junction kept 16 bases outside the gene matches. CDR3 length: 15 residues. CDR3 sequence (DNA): TGTGCCAGCTCACCTCCCACTAGCGGCTCTACGGGGGTGTACTTC. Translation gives CASSPPTSGSTGVYF.

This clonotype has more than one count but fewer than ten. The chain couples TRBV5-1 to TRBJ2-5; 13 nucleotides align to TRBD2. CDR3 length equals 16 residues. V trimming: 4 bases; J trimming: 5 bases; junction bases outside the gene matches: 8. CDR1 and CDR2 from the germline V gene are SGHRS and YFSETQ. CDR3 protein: CASSPRTSGREETQYF. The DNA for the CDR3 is TGCGCCAGCAGCCCCAGGACTAGCGGGAGAGAGGAGACCCAGTACTTC.

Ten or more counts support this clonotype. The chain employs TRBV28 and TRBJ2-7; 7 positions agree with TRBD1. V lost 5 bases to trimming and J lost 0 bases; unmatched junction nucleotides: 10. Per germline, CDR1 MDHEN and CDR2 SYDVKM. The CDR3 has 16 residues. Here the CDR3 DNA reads TGTGCCAGCAGTCGCCCCACAGGGGTAAGCTCCTACGAGCAGTACTTC. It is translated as CASSRPTGVSSYEQYF.

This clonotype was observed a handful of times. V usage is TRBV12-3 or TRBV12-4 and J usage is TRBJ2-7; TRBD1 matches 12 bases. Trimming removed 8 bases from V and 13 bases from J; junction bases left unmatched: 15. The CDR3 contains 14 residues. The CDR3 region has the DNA TGTGCCAGCCGACTGGGGACAGGGGGCCCCCGGCTATACTTC. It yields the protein CASRLGTGGPRLYF.

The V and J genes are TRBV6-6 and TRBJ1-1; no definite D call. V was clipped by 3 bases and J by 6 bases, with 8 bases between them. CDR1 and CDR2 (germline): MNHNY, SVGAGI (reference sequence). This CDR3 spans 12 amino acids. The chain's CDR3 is CASSYGAAEAFF. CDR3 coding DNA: TGTGCCAGCAGTTATGGTGCGGCTGAAGCTTTCTTT.

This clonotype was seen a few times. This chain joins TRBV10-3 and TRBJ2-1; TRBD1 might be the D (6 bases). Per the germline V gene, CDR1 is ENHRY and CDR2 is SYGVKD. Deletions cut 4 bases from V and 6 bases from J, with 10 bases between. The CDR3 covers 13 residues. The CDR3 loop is CAISVLGGNEQFF. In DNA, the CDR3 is TGTGCCATCAGTGTCCTAGGGGGCAATGAGCAGTTCTTC.

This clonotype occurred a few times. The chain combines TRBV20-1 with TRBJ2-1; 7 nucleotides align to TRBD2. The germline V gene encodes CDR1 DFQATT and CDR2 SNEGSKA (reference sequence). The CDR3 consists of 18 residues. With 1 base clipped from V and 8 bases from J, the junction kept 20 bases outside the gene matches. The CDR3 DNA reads TGCAGTGCTAGAGGGTGGCCCCATCAGCGGGATATTAGGGATGAGCAGTTCTTC. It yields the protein CSARGWPHQRDIRDEQFF.

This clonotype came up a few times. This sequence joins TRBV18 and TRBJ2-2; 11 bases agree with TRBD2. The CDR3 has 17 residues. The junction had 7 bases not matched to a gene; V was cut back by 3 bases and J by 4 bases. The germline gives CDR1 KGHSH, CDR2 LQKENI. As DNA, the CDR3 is TGTGCCAGCTCACCTGGGACTAGCGGCTATTCCACCGGGGAGCTGTTTTTT. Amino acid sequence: CASSPGTSGYSTGELFF.